The 8 T cell receptor beta chains listed next were all sequenced from one sample in a study of shared clonotypes between healthy human individuals. CD45RO-negative, CCR7-positively selected cells formed the naive CD8 fraction, excluding terminally differentiated effector memory CD45RA+ cells. Some clones are missing from TCRdb's copy, which holds only in-frame ones; the method was immunoSEQ multiplex PCR. The table lists about 2.1 million clones, over 85% of them singletons. The sequenced material came from naive CD8+ T cells from PBMCs. The source is a young man in good health. Some clones in this sample may be carry-over from other donors' samples.

The rearrangement uses TRBV28 and TRBJ2-1; 12 bases agree with TRBD2. The V gene's germline CDR1 is MDHEN and CDR2 SYDVKM. V dropped 6 bases and J dropped 0; count of bases not matched to a gene: 15. This CDR3 comprises 20 residues. The CDR3 DNA is TGTGCCAGCAGCTTACGAAGGGGACTAGCGGGCCTTCCCTCCTACAATGAGCAGTTCTTC. Its protein product is CASSLRRGLAGLPSYNEQFF.

The chain uses TRBV7-6 and TRBJ2-5; 9 bases fit TRBD2. This CDR3 spans 17 amino acids. V trimming: 1 base; J trimming: 2 bases; junction bases outside the gene matches: 8. From germline, CDR1 is SGHVS and CDR2 FNYEAQ. As DNA, the CDR3 is TGTGCCAGCAGCTTAGAAGGTCTAGCGGGACGGCAAGAGACCCAGTACTTC. It encodes CASSLEGLAGRQETQYF.

V is TRBV30 and J is TRBJ1-5; 7 bases line up with TRBD1. This CDR3 has 14 amino acids. The J segment lost 2 bases and the V segment lost 2 bases, leaving 3 bases of the junction unmatched. Germline assignment: CDR1 GTSNPN and CDR2 SVGIG (reference sequence). CDR3 protein: CAWSTGQGNQPQHF. The CDR3 DNA is TGTGCCTGGAGTACAGGACAGGGCAATCAGCCCCAGCATTTT. The full variable domain, rest sourced from reference TRBV30 and TRBJ1-5, is SQTIHQWPATLVQPVGSPLSLECTVEGTSNPNLYWYRQAAGRGLQLLFYSVGIGQISSEVPQNLSASRPQDRQFILSSKKLLLSDSGFYLCAWSTGQGNQPQHFGDGTRLSIL.

V and J are TRBV27 and TRBJ2-2; 8 nucleotides agree with TRBD1. CDR1 and CDR2 (germline): MNHEY, SMNVEV (reference sequence). The V and J ends lost 2 bases and 0 bases, in that order; junction bases with no gene match: 8. This CDR3 has 18 residues. This CDR3 is CASSLLLWTGTNTGELFF. The CDR3 DNA is TGTGCCAGCAGTTTACTCCTTTGGACAGGGACGAACACCGGGGAGCTGTTTTTT.

With respect to this clone: One end of the junction varies from germline; a read error may be responsible. J is TRBJ1-1 and V is TRBV29-1; the D gene is possibly TRBD1 (6 bases). Germline V CDR1 and CDR2: SQVTM, ANQGSEA. The CDR3 length is 12 residues. The CDR3 DNA is TGCATCGTTCGGACAGCGAACACTGAAGCTTTCTTT. Its protein is CIVRTANTEAFF.

The rearrangement joins TRBV6-6 to TRBJ2-1; 8 bases line up with TRBD2. The germline CDR1 and CDR2 sequences are MNHNY and SVGAGI (reference sequence). The CDR3 has 16 amino acids. V shed 5 bases and J 3 bases; nucleotides not matched to a gene: 9. The CDR3 is CASSHPAGGDYNEQFF. Here the CDR3 DNA reads TGTGCCAGCAGTCACCCCGCCGGGGGGGACTACAATGAGCAGTTCTTC.

This clone was observed a handful of times. The gene calls are TRBV7-9 and TRBJ2-7; a weak D match, TRBD2 (5 bases). There are 14 residues in the CDR3. V was shortened by 5 bases and J by 3 bases, with 14 bases between the two germline ends. The V gene's germline CDR1 is SEHNR and CDR2 FQNEAQ (reference sequence). This CDR3 is CASSRLVEDYEQYF. In DNA, the CDR3 is TGTGCCAGCAGCCGTTTGGTGGAGGACTACGAGCAGTACTTC.

J is TRBJ2-3 and V is TRBV29-1; D remains ambiguous. There are 13 residues in the CDR3. V gave up 0 bases and J gave up 5 bases, with 9 bases separating them. Germline V CDR1 and CDR2: SQVTM, ANQGSEA. The CDR3 DNA sequence: TGCAGCGTTGAAGAGGGCCTTGGAGATACGCAGTATTTT. Translation: CSVEEGLGDTQYF.